These T cell receptor beta chains were read from a single sample in a study of sequential checkpoint blockade in melanoma. Profiling relied on immunoSEQ multiplex PCR, and the TCRdb table lists in-frame clones only, not all of them. The repertoire consists of fewer than 3,000 clones, with roughly a fifth occurring once and the leading ten covering over 12%. Sequences were derived from tumor tissue (inferred from file names), sampled from a patient given nivolumab and ipilimumab in sequence. All receptors come from a human donor with melanoma. CDR3s include the opening cysteine and the closing phenylalanine or tryptophan. Each record gives: CDR3 length, D gene, clone size, J gene, V gene, CDR3 DNA, CDR3 protein. A D gene is named only where the DNA matches it firmly. Clone size, where shown, is once, few, many, or a class for clones that have expanded.

cdr3_length: 16
d_call: -
clone_size: many
j_call: TRBJ1-5
v_call: TRBV11-3
cdr3_nt: TGTGCCAGCAGCTTACAAGGGGGATCGGGCAATCAGCCCCAGCATTTT
cdr3_aa: CASSLQGGSGNQPQHF

cdr3_length: 17
d_call: -
clone_size: -
j_call: TRBJ2-2
v_call: TRBV6-8
cdr3_nt: TGTGCCAGCAGTGTCCCGGCGACCTTCGCGAACACCGGGGAGCTGTTTTTT
cdr3_aa: CASSVPATFANTGELFF

cdr3_length: 15
d_call: TRBD1
clone_size: few
j_call: TRBJ1-5
v_call: TRBV6-8
cdr3_nt: TGTGCCAGCAGCTTTACAGGGGACCTCAATCAGCCCCAGCATTTT
cdr3_aa: CASSFTGDLNQPQHF

cdr3_length: 15
d_call: TRBD2
clone_size: few
j_call: TRBJ2-3
v_call: TRBV11-3
cdr3_nt: TGTGCCAGCAGCTCCGTAGCGGGGATGGGAGATACGCAGTATTTT
cdr3_aa: CASSSVAGMGDTQYF

cdr3_length: 16
d_call: TRBD1
clone_size: few
j_call: TRBJ1-1
v_call: TRBV5-1
cdr3_nt: TGCGCCAGCAGCCCCCAGGGACAGGGGATGAACACTGAAGCTTTCTTT
cdr3_aa: CASSPQGQGMNTEAFF

cdr3_length: 16
d_call: TRBD1
clone_size: -
j_call: TRBJ1-6
v_call: TRBV5-1
cdr3_nt: TGCGCCAGCAGCTTGGAAACCGGGACAGCTAATTCACCCCTCCACTTT
cdr3_aa: CASSLETGTANSPLHF

cdr3_length: 15
d_call: -
clone_size: medium-sized
j_call: TRBJ2-6
v_call: TRBV11-3
cdr3_nt: TGTGCCAGCAGCCCCAACAGTGCTGGGGCCAACGTCCTGACTTTC
cdr3_aa: CASSPNSAGANVLTF

cdr3_length: 15
d_call: -
clone_size: medium-sized
j_call: TRBJ2-1
v_call: TRBV28
cdr3_nt: TGTGCCAGCAGCCCCGGGGGGCGGGAGTACAATGAGCAGTTCTTC
cdr3_aa: CASSPGGREYNEQFF

cdr3_length: 15
d_call: TRBD2
clone_size: few
j_call: TRBJ2-2
v_call: TRBV6-8
cdr3_nt: TGTGCCATCAGTAGCGGGGGAGTAGGAACCGGGGAGCTGTTTTTT
cdr3_aa: CAISSGGVGTGELFF

cdr3_length: 15
d_call: -
clone_size: few
j_call: TRBJ2-7
v_call: TRBV28
cdr3_nt: TGTGCCAGCAGTCCCTCGGAACAGGGTAGATACGAGCAGTACTTC
cdr3_aa: CASSPSEQGRYEQYF

cdr3_length: 15
d_call: -
clone_size: -
j_call: TRBJ2-2
v_call: TRBV29-1
cdr3_nt: TGCAGCGTTTGGAACTCGAATACTAACACCGGGGAGCTGTTTTTT
cdr3_aa: CSVWNSNTNTGELFF

cdr3_length: 13
d_call: -
clone_size: large
j_call: TRBJ1-5
v_call: TRBV19
cdr3_nt: TGTGCCAGTAGTATAGACAAGAATCAGCCCCAGCATTTT
cdr3_aa: CASSIDKNQPQHF

cdr3_length: 15
d_call: TRBD1
clone_size: -
j_call: TRBJ1-5
v_call: TRBV11-3
cdr3_nt: TGTGCCAGCAGCCGCCAGGGGGATAGCAATCAGCCCCAGCATTTT
cdr3_aa: CASSRQGDSNQPQHF